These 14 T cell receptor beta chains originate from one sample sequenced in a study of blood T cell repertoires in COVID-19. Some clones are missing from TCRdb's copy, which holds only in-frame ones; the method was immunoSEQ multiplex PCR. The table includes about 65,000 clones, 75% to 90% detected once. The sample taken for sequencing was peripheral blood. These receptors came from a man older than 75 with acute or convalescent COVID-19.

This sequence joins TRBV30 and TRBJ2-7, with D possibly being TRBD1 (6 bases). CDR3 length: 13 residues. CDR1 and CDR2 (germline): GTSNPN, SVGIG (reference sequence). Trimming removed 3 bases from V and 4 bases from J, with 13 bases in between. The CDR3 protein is CAWSPGALYEQYF. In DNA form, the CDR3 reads TGTGCCTGGAGCCCAGGGGCTTTATACGAGCAGTACTTC.

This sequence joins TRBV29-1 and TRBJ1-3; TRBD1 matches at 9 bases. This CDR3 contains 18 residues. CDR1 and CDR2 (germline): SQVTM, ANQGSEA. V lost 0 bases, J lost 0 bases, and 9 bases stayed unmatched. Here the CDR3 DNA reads TGCAGCGTTGAAGATCGGGCAGACAGGGGGTTCTCTGGAAACACCATATATTTT. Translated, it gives CSVEDRADRGFSGNTIYF. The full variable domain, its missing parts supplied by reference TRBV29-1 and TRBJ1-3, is SAVISQKPSRDICQRGTSLTIQCQVDSQVTMMFWYRQQPGQSLTLIATANQGSEATYESGFVIDKFPISRPNLTFSTLTVSNMSPEDSSIYLCSVEDRADRGFSGNTIYFGEGSWLTVV.

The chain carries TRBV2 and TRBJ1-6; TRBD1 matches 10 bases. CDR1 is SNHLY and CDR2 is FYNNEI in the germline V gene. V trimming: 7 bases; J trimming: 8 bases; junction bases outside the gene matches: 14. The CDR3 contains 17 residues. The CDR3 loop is CASKRVPGQGSYSPLHF. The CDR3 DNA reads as TGTGCCAGCAAAAGGGTACCGGGACAGGGGTCGTATTCACCCCTCCACTTT.

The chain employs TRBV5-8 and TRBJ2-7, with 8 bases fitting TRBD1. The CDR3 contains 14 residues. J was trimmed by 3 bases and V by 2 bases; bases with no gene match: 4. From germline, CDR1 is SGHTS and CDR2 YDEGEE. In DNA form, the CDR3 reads TGTGCCAGCAGCTTAGGGACAGGACTCTACGAGCAGTACTTC. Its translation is CASSLGTGLYEQYF.

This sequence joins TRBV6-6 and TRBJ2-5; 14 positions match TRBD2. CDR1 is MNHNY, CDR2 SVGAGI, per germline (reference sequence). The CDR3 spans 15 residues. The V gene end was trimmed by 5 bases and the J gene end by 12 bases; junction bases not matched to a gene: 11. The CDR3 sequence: CASSHGTSGGLVEYF. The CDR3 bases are TGTGCCAGCAGTCACGGGACTAGCGGGGGTCTCGTCGAGTACTTC.

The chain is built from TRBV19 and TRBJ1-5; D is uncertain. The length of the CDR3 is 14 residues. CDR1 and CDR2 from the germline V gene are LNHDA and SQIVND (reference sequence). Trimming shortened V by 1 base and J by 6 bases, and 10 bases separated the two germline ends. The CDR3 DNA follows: TGTGCCAGTAGTATAGGTCCCGGGTCTCAGCCCCAGCATTTT. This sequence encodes CASSIGPGSQPQHF.

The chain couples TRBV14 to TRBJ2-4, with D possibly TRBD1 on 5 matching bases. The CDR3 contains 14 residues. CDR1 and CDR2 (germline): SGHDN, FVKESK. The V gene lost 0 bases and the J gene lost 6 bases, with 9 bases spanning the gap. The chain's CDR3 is CASSQDRVLNIQYF. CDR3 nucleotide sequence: TGTGCCAGCAGCCAAGACAGGGTCCTAAACATTCAGTACTTC.

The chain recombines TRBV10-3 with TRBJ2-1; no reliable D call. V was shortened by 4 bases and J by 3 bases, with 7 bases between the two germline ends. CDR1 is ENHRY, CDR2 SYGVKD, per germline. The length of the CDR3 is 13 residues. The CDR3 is CAISAVSYNEQFF. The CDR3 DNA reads TGTGCCATCAGTGCAGTCAGCTACAATGAGCAGTTCTTC.

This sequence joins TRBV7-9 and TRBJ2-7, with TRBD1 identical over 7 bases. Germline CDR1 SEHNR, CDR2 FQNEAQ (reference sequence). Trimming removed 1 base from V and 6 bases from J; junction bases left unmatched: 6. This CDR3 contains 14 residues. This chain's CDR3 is CASSLGQGVPEQYF. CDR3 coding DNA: TGTGCCAGCAGCTTAGGCCAGGGGGTTCCCGAGCAGTACTTC.

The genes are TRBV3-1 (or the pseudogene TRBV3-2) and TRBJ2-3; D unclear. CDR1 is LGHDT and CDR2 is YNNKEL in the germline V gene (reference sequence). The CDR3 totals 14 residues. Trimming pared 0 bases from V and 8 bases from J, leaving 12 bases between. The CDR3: CASSQEGLEGTQYF. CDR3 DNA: TGTGCCAGCAGCCAAGAGGGCCTCGAAGGTACGCAGTATTTT.

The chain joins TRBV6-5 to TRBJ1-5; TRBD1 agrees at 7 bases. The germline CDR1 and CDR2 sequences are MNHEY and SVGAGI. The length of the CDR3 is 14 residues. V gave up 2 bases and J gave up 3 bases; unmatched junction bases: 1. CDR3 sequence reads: CASSYDRDNQPQHF. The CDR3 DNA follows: TGTGCCAGCAGTTACGACAGGGACAATCAGCCCCAGCATTTT.

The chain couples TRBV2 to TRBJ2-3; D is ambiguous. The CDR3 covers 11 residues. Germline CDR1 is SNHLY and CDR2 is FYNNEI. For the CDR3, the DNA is TGTGCTACAGCAATCACAGATACGCAGTATTTT. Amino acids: CATAITDTQYF.

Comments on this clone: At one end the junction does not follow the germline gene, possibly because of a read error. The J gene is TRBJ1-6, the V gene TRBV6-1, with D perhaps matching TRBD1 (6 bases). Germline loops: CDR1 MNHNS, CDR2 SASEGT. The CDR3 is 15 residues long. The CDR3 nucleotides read TGTGCCAGCAGGGAAGGACAGTACTTTGATTCACCCCTCCACTTT. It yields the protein CASREGQYFDSPLHF.

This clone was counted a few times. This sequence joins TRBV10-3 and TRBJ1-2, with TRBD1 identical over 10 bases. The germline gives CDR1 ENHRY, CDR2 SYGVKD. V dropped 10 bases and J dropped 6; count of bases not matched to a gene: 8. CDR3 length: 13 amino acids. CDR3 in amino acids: CATTGTGVDGYTF. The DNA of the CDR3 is TGTGCCACCACCGGGACAGGGGTTGATGGCTACACCTTC.